The sequence of this TCR beta chain was determined in a study of blood T cell repertoires in COVID-19. Profiled with immunoSEQ multiplex PCR; TCRdb holds only in-frame clones, not every one. The table includes 170,000 or so clones, over 75% detected once. CDR3 length equals 14 residues. V was clipped by 4 bases and J by 6 bases; unmatched bases: 7. Germline V gene lookup returns CDR1 SGHDT and CDR2 YYEEEE. The material sequenced was peripheral blood. V and J are TRBV5-6 and TRBJ2-1; 7 bases map to TRBD2. This TCR derives from a man in his 70s with active or convalescent COVID-19. CDR3 in amino acids: CASSRLGGTNEQFF. The CDR3 bases are TGTGCCAGCAGCCGTCTGGGGGGGACCAATGAGCAGTTCTTC. Variable domain in full (rest from reference TRBV5-6 and TRBJ2-1): DAGVTQSPTHLIKTRGQQVTLRCSPKSGHDTVSWYQQALGQGPQFIFQYYEEEERQRGNFPDRFSGHQFPNYSSELNVNALLLGDSALYLCASSRLGGTNEQFFGPGTRLTVL.